These 25 T cell receptor beta chains were all obtained from the same sample, sequenced in a study of blood T cells in healthy people across ages. The authors ran a second PCR of roughly 6 to 12 cycles using a sample-barcoded 5' primer and a J-beta primer mix. TCRdb reprocessed the 5' RACE reads with MiXCR, giving one entry per CDR3 protein. The sample lists about 1 million distinct CDR3 sequences; 40% to 50% were seen once. Sequenced input: blood. The receptors were gathered from a woman aged 60-70 years in good health.

The V call is TRBV20-1, the J call TRBJ1-3; unclear D gene. The germline V gene encodes CDR1 DFQATT and CDR2 SNEGSKA (reference sequence). The CDR3 sequence is 14 residues long. The V end was cut by 6 bases, the J end by 0 bases, with 12 bases between. The CDR3 DNA is TGCAGTGCCAAAACAGAGCGCTCTGGAAACACCATATATTTT. It is translated as CSAKTERSGNTIYF.

This sequence joins TRBV4-2 and TRBJ1-2; 7 nucleotides line up with TRBD1. The CDR3 contains 18 residues. From germline, CDR1 is LGHNA and CDR2 YNFKEQ. Losses at the gene ends were 1 base for V and 0 bases for J; bases not matched to a gene: 11. The DNA of the CDR3 is TGTGCCAGCAGCCAAGGCGTAGGACAGGATCCCTCTAACTATGGCTACACCTTC. This gives the protein CASSQGVGQDPSNYGYTF.

This chain joins TRBV27 and TRBJ1-5; D call uncertain. Germline CDR1 is MNHEY and CDR2 is SMNVEV (reference sequence). CDR3 size: 15 residues. The germline V and J ends were trimmed by 4 bases and 5 bases, with 15 bases remaining between them. The CDR3 DNA reads TGTGCCAGCAGTTCCGCCACCCACATGGATCAGCCCCAGCATTTT. Translating it yields CASSSATHMDQPQHF.

As regards this clonotype: Being one base from a much bigger clone, this may be a read error. The chain couples TRBV10-3 to TRBJ2-4, with D perhaps TRBD2 (6 bases). The better agreement between TRBJ2-5 and the DNA end casts doubt on the J call. CDR3 length equals 18 residues. Germline lookup yields CDR1 ENHRY and CDR2 SYGVKD. The CDR3 region is CAISAPLGTGGMEETQYF. CDR3 coding DNA: TGTGCCATCAGTGCCCCTCTAGGGACTGGCGGGATGGAAGAGACCCAGTACTTC.

This clonotype was picked up a small number of times. The CDR3 DNA follows: TGTGCCAGCAGTTCCACAACAGGAGTTAGCAATCAGCCCCAGCATTTT. This encodes CASSSTTGVSNQPQHF. The chain has TRBV12-3 or TRBV12-4 and TRBJ1-5; D may be TRBD1 (5 bases). The CDR3 sequence is 16 residues long. V was clipped by 4 bases and J by 0 bases, with 13 bases between them.

This chain connects TRBV5-1 to TRBJ2-7, with 12 bases fitting TRBD1. This CDR3 comprises 16 residues. The germline CDR1 and CDR2 sequences are SGHRS and YFSETQ. With V trimmed by 4 bases and J by 3 bases, 8 bases remained unmatched. The CDR3 sequence: CASSKGQGAPGYEQYF. The CDR3 region has the DNA TGCGCCAGCAGCAAGGGACAGGGGGCACCGGGCTACGAGCAGTACTTC.

This clonotype was recorded only once. This sequence joins TRBV29-1 and TRBJ2-5; 11 bases line up with TRBD2. The CDR3 loop spans 15 amino acids. Germline V gene lookup returns CDR1 SQVTM and CDR2 ANQGSEA. V trimming: 5 bases; J trimming: 11 bases; junction bases outside the gene matches: 16. This CDR3 reads CSVSPRLAGYNEQYF. CDR3 nucleotide sequence: TGCAGCGTTTCTCCCCGACTAGCGGGGTACAATGAGCAGTACTTC.

About this clonotype itself: Relative to the germline gene, one junction end is altered; a read error may explain this. The gene calls are TRBV9 and TRBJ2-3, with 10 positions matching TRBD2. This CDR3 contains 19 residues. The V gene's germline CDR1 is SGDLS and CDR2 YYNGEE. DNA of the CDR3: TGTGCCAGCAGTCAAGCACAGGGAGCGGGAGGGGCCAACACAGAGACGCAGTATTTT. Protein sequence: CASSQAQGAGGANTETQYF.

This clonotype was observed a handful of times. J is TRBJ2-5 and V is TRBV20-1; a possible D gene is TRBD1 (6 bases). V dropped 3 bases and J dropped 5 bases, with 13 bases sitting between them. CDR3 length: 13 amino acids. Germline lookup yields CDR1 DFQATT and CDR2 SNEGSKA (reference sequence). The CDR3 spells CSASLIQGETQYF. CDR3 sequence (DNA): TGCAGTGCTAGTTTGATCCAGGGGGAGACCCAGTACTTC.

This clonotype was seen more than once but under ten times. V is TRBV27 and J is TRBJ1-6; 9 bases are a match to TRBD1. Per germline, CDR1 MNHEY and CDR2 SMNVEV (reference sequence). The length of the CDR3 is 15 residues. V trimming: 3 bases; J trimming: 8 bases; junction bases outside the gene matches: 5. The CDR3 sequence is CASSLLTGGDSPLHF. The CDR3 DNA reads TGTGCCAGCAGTTTGTTAACAGGGGGCGATTCACCCCTCCACTTT.

The CDR3 sequence is CASSEDLGVTNYGYTF. The CDR3 bases are TGTGCCAGCAGTGAAGACCTAGGGGTAACTAACTATGGCTACACCTTC. J is TRBJ1-2 and V is TRBV2; tentative D call: TRBD1 (5 bases). The CDR3 runs 16 residues. Germline V lookup: CDR1 SNHLY, CDR2 FYNNEI. The V and J ends lost 1 base and 0 bases respectively, with 12 bases between them.

The chain carries TRBV24-1 and TRBJ2-7; weak D call: TRBD1 (8 bases). V lost 3 bases and J lost 4, with 15 bases in between. The CDR3 sequence is 15 residues long. Germline V CDR1 and CDR2: KGHDR, SFDVKD. CDR3 in DNA: TGTGCCACCAGTGATACTGGACAGGGAGGGTACGAGCAGTACTTC. Translation gives CATSDTGQGGYEQYF.

The chain recombines TRBV25-1 with TRBJ1-1, with 7 bases matching TRBD1. The CDR3 is 13 residues long. V dropped 6 bases and J dropped 3; count of bases not matched to a gene: 4. Germline CDR1 and CDR2: MGHDK and SYGVNS. CDR3 bases: TGTGCCAGCAGAGCAGGGGGGGACACTGAAGCTTTCTTT. Its protein is CASRAGGDTEAFF.

The chain has TRBV6-2 or TRBV6-3 and TRBJ2-7; 7 positions agree with TRBD2. This CDR3 region has 15 residues. The J segment lost 3 bases and the V segment lost 2 bases, leaving 7 bases of the junction unmatched. CDR1 MNHEY and CDR2 SVGEGT come from the germline V gene. The CDR3: CASSYARPGGYEQYF. CDR3 coding DNA: TGTGCCAGCAGTTACGCGAGGCCGGGGGGCTACGAGCAGTACTTC.

This clonotype came up once. The chain couples TRBV3-1 to TRBJ2-7; unclear D gene. Trimming stripped 0 bases from V and 11 bases from J, with 8 bases between. Germline loops: CDR1 LGHDT, CDR2 YNNKEL (reference sequence). The CDR3 is 11 amino acids. The chain's CDR3 is CASSQEKAKYF. The CDR3 DNA reads TGTGCCAGCAGCCAAGAAAAGGCGAAGTACTTC.

The chain uses TRBV28 and TRBJ2-5; TRBD2 is a possible D gene (5 bases). The CDR3 extends over 14 amino acids. The ends were cut back, 6 bases at V and 11 bases at J, with 22 bases in the middle. Germline assignment: CDR1 MDHEN and CDR2 SYDVKM. The CDR3 nucleotides read TGTGCCAGCAGCACCCACGGGGTCGGACGTGAGCAGTACTTC. Translation gives CASSTHGVGREQYF.

V gene TRBV4-1 combines with J gene TRBJ2-7, with D possibly matching TRBD2 (5 bases). Germline V lookup: CDR1 MGHRA, CDR2 YSYEKL. The CDR3 has 14 residues. Trimming took 3 bases from V and 5 from J, leaving 14 bases between them. This CDR3 reads CASSHPRGSDEQYF. DNA for the CDR3: TGCGCCAGCAGCCATCCCCGGGGTAGCGACGAGCAGTACTTC.

In its sample, this clonotype was seen a few times. The rearrangement uses TRBV6-5 and TRBJ2-3; 10 bases are a match to TRBD1. This CDR3 has 18 amino acids. The ends lost 1 base at V and 2 bases at J; junction bases unmatched: 9. Germline V lookup: CDR1 MNHEY, CDR2 SVGAGI. CDR3 sequence reads: CASSYLRPGTGDTDTQYF. CDR3 sequence (DNA): TGTGCCAGCAGTTACTTGCGACCCGGGACAGGGGACACAGATACGCAGTATTTT.

This clonotype has a handful of counts. The chain recombines TRBV2 with TRBJ2-7; 10 nucleotides match TRBD2. Germline V gene data show CDR1 as SNHLY and CDR2 as FYNNEI. Germline trimming cut 6 bases from V and 0 bases from J; bases unmatched to any gene: 8. The CDR3 spans 16 residues. CDR3 region: CASRRLAGLSSYEQYF. CDR3 nucleotides: TGTGCCAGCAGACGACTAGCGGGCCTGAGCTCCTACGAGCAGTACTTC.

V is TRBV7-9 and J is TRBJ1-5; D might be TRBD1 (6 bases). CDR1 SEHNR and CDR2 FQNEAQ come from the germline V gene (reference sequence). This CDR3 is built from 16 residues. The V end lost 4 bases, the J end lost 0 bases, and 13 bases lay between the germline ends. The CDR3 loop reads CASSSNREHSNQPQHF. CDR3 nucleotide sequence: TGTGCCAGCAGCTCCAACAGGGAACATAGCAATCAGCCCCAGCATTTT. Variable domain in full (rest from reference TRBV7-9 and TRBJ1-5): DTGVSQNPRHKITKRGQNVTFRCDPISEHNRLYWYRQTLGQGPEFLTYFQNEAQLEKSRLLSDRFSAERPKGSFSTLEIQRTEQGDSAMYLCASSSNREHSNQPQHFGDGTRLSIL.

V usage is TRBV10-3 and J usage is TRBJ2-5, with TRBD2 identical over 10 bases. From germline, CDR1 is ENHRY and CDR2 SYGVKD. V lost 2 bases and J lost 7; bases outside the gene matches: 19. The CDR3 runs 19 residues. The CDR3 DNA follows: TGTGCCATCAGTGAGAGGCCCCACCTACTAGCGGGGCTCCCGACGACCCAGTACTTC. It specifies CAISERPHLLAGLPTTQYF.

V and J are TRBV7-9 and TRBJ2-6; possible D gene TRBD1, 6 bases. CDR3 size: 15 residues. Germline loops: CDR1 SEHNR, CDR2 FQNEAQ (reference sequence). Trimming stripped 5 bases from V and 4 bases from J, with 12 bases between. CDR3 in amino acids: CASSPWGRGANVLTF. Written as DNA, the CDR3 is TGTGCCAGCAGCCCCTGGGGGCGCGGGGCCAACGTCCTGACTTTC.

Only one count was recorded for this clonotype. The rearrangement links TRBV6-1 to TRBJ2-1, with 8 nucleotides matching TRBD1. The CDR3 contains 14 residues. Trimming cost V 3 bases and J 5 bases; bases outside gene matches: 3. Germline lookup yields CDR1 MNHNS and CDR2 SASEGT. CDR3: CASSEGQVHNEQFF. The CDR3 nucleotides are TGTGCCAGCAGTGAGGGACAGGTACACAATGAGCAGTTCTTC.

The chain uses TRBV20-1 and TRBJ2-3, with D tentatively TRBD1 (7 bases). CDR3 length: 16 amino acids. Germline V gene lookup returns CDR1 DFQATT and CDR2 SNEGSKA (reference sequence). Trimming cost V 3 bases and J 4 bases, with 20 bases left between them. The CDR3 reads CSASDLKRRGADTQYF. CDR3 in DNA: TGCAGTGCTAGTGATCTTAAGCGCAGGGGGGCAGATACGCAGTATTTT.

DNA for the CDR3: TGTGCCAGCAGTGAGGACAGGGCCACAGATACGCAGTATTTT. The encoded protein is CASSEDRATDTQYF. The chain is built from TRBV2 and TRBJ2-3; TRBD1 matches at 8 bases. The CDR3 runs 14 residues. Germline CDR1 reads SNHLY; CDR2 reads FYNNEI. Trimming took 3 bases from V and 2 from J; bases not matched to a gene: 1.